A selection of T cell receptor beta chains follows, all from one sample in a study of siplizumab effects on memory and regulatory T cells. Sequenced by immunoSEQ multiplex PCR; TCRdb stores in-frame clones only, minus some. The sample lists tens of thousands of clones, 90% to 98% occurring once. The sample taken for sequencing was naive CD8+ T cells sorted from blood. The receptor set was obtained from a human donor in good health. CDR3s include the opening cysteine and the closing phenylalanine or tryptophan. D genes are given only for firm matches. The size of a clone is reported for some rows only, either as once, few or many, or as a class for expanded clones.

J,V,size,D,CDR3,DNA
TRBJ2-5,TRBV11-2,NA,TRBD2,CASSLRGGAQETQYF,TGTGCCAGCAGCTTAAGGGGAGGGGCCCAAGAGACCCAGTACTTC
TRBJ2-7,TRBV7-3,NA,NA,CASSLNPTYEQYF,TGTGCCAGCAGCTTAAACCCTACCTACGAGCAGTACTTC
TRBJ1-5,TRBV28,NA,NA,CASSLSLTQPQHF,TGTGCCAGCAGTTTGTCTCTGACTCAGCCCCAGCATTTT
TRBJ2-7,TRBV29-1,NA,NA,CSVEVGTEQYF,TGCAGCGTTGAAGTCGGTACCGAGCAGTACTTC
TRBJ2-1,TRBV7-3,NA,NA,CASSLPSGPDPNEQFF,TGTGCCAGCAGTTTACCGTCGGGGCCGGATCCAAATGAGCAGTTCTTC
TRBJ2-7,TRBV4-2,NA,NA,CASSPNGGPLSYEQYF,TGTGCCAGCAGCCCAAACGGGGGGCCTCTCTCCTACGAGCAGTACTTC
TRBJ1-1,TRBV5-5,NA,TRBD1,CASSLSGTGMAEAFF,TGTGCCAGCAGCTTATCCGGGACAGGGATGGCTGAAGCTTTCTTT
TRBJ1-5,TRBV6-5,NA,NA,CASSYFENQPQHF,TGTGCCAGCAGTTACTTTGAAAATCAGCCCCAGCATTTT
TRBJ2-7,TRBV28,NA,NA,CASSPPGQQREQYF,TGTGCCAGCAGTCCCCCCGGACAACAAAGGGAGCAGTACTTC
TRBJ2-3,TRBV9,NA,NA,CASSVGTVLSDTQYF,TGTGCCAGCAGCGTAGGAACAGTTTTATCAGATACGCAGTATTTT
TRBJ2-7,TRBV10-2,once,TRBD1,CASRPGTGAYEQYF,TGCGCCAGCAGACCCGGGACAGGGGCCTACGAGCAGTACTTC
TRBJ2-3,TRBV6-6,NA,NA,CASTHKGTSTDTQYF,TGTGCCAGCACCCATAAGGGGACTAGCACAGATACGCAGTATTTT
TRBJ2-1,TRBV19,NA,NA,CASSIQGRWNEQFF,TGTGCCAGTAGTATACAGGGGCGTTGGAATGAGCAGTTCTTC
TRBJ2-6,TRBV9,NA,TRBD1,CASSGPRGTGVSGANVLTF,TGTGCCAGCAGCGGGCCTCGCGGGACAGGGGTTTCTGGGGCCAACGTCCTGACTTTC
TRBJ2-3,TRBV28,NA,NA,CASSFRDTQYF,TGTGCCAGCAGTTTTCGAGATACGCAGTATTTT
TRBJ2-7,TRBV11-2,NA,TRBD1,CASSPRDRLGEQYF,TGTGCCAGCAGCCCCCGGGACAGGTTGGGCGAGCAGTACTTC
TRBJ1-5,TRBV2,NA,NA,CASMGGHSNQPQHF,TGTGCCAGCATGGGGGGACATAGCAATCAGCCCCAGCATTTT
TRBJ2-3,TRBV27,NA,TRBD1,CASSTRQGSTDTQYF,TGTGCCAGCAGCACCCGACAGGGTAGCACAGATACGCAGTATTTT
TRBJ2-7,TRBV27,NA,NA,CASSPGGYEQYF,TGTGCCAGCAGTCCTGGGGGGTACGAGCAGTACTTC
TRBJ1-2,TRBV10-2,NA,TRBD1,CASSGSGGGYTF,TGCGCCAGCAGTGGGTCAGGGGGAGGCTACACCTTC
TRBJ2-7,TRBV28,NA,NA,CASAEGQYEQYF,TGTGCCAGCGCAGAGGGGCAATACGAGCAGTACTTC
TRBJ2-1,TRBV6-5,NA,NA,CASRTDNNEQFF,TGTGCCAGCAGGACAGATAACAATGAGCAGTTCTTC
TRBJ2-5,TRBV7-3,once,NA,CASSSSGTSGPETQYF,TGTGCCAGCAGCTCTTCCGGGACCTCCGGGCCGGAGACCCAGTACTTC
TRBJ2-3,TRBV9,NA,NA,CASSVGSDTQYF,TGTGCCAGCAGCGTCGGGTCCGATACGCAGTATTTT
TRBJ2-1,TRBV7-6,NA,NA,CASSSPGLLFGDEQFF,TGTGCCAGCAGCTCCCCGGGACTTCTCTTCGGGGATGAGCAGTTCTTC
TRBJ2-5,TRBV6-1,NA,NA,CASKGSQETQYF,TGTGCCAGCAAGGGTTCCCAAGAGACCCAGTACTTC
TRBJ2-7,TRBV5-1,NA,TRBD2,CASSFGAGGSYEQYF,TGCGCCAGCAGCTTTGGGGCGGGGGGAAGCTACGAGCAGTACTTC
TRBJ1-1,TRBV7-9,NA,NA,CASSLARFLNTEAFF,TGTGCCAGCAGCTTAGCTCGGTTTTTGAACACTGAAGCTTTCTTT
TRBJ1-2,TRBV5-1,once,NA,CARGSRGVAEGYTF,TGCGCCAGAGGCAGTAGGGGCGTGGCGGAGGGCTACACCTTC
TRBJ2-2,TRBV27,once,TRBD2,CASSSGGGGELFF,TGTGCCAGCAGTTCTGGGGGAGGGGGGGAGCTGTTTTTT
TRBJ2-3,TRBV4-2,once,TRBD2,CASSQDISSGIFTDTQYF,TGTGCCAGCAGCCAAGATATCAGTAGCGGGATTTTCACAGATACGCAGTATTTT
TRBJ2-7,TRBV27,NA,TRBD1,CASSLSGQESYEQYF,TGTGCCAGCAGTTTATCCGGACAGGAGTCCTACGAGCAGTACTTC
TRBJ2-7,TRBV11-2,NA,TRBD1,CASSIGQGSYEQYF,TGTGCCAGCAGCATAGGACAGGGCAGCTACGAGCAGTACTTC
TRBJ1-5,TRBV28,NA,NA,CASHREGNQPQHF,TGTGCCAGCCACAGGGAGGGCAATCAGCCCCAGCATTTT
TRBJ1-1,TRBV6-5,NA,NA,CASSQPRTAEAFF,TGTGCCAGCAGCCAACCGAGGACCGCTGAAGCTTTCTTT
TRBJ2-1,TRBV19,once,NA,CASSSPNSGAASYNEQFF,TGTGCCAGTAGTTCACCTAACTCCGGGGCCGCCTCCTACAATGAGCAGTTCTTC
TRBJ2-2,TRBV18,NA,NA,CASSPWDTGELFF,TGTGCCAGCTCACCCTGGGACACCGGGGAGCTGTTTTTT
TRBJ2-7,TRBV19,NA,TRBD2,CASSPELAGVYEQYF,TGTGCCAGTAGTCCCGAACTAGCGGGGGTGTACGAGCAGTACTTC
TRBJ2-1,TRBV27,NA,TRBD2,CASSPAGGGGNYNEQFF,TGTGCCAGCAGTCCGGCGGGCGGCGGGGGGAACTACAATGAGCAGTTCTTC
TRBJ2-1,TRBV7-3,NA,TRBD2,CASSLLAGGGNEQFF,TGTGCCAGCAGCTTATTAGCGGGGGGTGGCAATGAGCAGTTCTTC